The clone carrying this T cell receptor (beta chain) was detected once. The antigen remains undetermined. The data belong to a study of shared clonotypes between healthy human individuals. The length of the CDR3 is 16 residues. The germline V gene has CDR1 PRHDT and CDR2 FYEKMQ (reference sequence). Trimming removed 3 bases from V and 8 bases from J; junction bases left unmatched: 10. Sequencing was performed with immunoSEQ multiplex PCR; in TCRdb, only in-frame clones are kept and a portion is missing. Among approximately 320,000 clones, approximately 79% were seen once, and the ten largest hold under 13%. Notes on the study in general: All-four-donor shared clonotypes had higher generation probabilities than non-shared clonotypes did.

Sequencing was done on a sample of memory CD4+ T cells sorted from blood. Subset of the sample: CD45RA-negative fraction. The sequence was collected from a young man in good health. The V call is TRBV13, the J call TRBJ2-1, with 10 positions matching TRBD2. The CDR3 loop reads CASSFKREGLVYEQFF. CDR3 DNA: TGTGCCAGCAGCTTTAAGCGGGAGGGTTTAGTATATGAGCAGTTCTTC.